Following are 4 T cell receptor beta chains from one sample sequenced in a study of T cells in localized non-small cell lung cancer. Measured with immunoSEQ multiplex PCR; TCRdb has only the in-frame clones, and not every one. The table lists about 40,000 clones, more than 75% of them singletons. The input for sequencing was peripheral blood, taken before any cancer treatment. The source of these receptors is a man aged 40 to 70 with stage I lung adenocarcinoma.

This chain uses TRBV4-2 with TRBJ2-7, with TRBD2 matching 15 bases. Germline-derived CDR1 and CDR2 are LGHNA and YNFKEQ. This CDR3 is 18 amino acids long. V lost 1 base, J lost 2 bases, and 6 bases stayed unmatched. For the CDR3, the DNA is TGTGCCAGCAGCCAAGTGGGGACTAGCGGGAGGATCGCCTACGAGCAGTACTTC. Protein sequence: CASSQVGTSGRIAYEQYF.

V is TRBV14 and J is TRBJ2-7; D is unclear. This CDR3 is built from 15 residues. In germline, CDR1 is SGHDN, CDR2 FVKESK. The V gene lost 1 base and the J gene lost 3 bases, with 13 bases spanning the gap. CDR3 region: CASSQGQPDVYEQYF. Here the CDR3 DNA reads TGTGCCAGCAGCCAAGGGCAGCCCGACGTCTACGAGCAGTACTTC. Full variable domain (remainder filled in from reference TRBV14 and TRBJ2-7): EAGVTQFPSHSVIEKGQTVTLRCDPISGHDNLYWYRRVMGKEIKFLLHFVKESKQDESGMPNNRFLAERTGGTYSTLKVQPAELEDSGVYFCASSQGQPDVYEQYFGPGTRLTVT.

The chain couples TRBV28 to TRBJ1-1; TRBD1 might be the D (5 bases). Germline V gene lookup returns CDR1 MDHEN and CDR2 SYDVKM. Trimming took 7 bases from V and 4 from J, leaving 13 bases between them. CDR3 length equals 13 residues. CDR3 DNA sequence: TGTGCCAGCACCCTGTTTAGGGGCACTGAAGCTTTCTTT. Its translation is CASTLFRGTEAFF. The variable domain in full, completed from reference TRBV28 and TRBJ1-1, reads DVKVTQSSRYLVKRTGEKVFLECVQDMDHENMFWYRQDPGLGLRLIYFSYDVKMKEKGDIPEGYSVSREKKERFSLILESASTNQTSMYLCASTLFRGTEAFFGQGTRLTVV.

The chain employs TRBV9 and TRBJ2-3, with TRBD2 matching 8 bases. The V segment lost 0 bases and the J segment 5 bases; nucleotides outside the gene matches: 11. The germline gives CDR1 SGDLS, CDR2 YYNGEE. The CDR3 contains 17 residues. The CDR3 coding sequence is TGTGCCAGCAGCGTAGGGAGAACGGGAGGGCCCATAGATACGCAGTATTTT. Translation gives CASSVGRTGGPIDTQYF.